This T cell receptor (beta chain) was captured by sequencing in a study of response to subunit inactivated influenza vaccine. TCRdb independently ran MiXCR on the RT-PCR reads; one entry per CDR3 protein. The sample records about 570,000 distinct CDR3 sequences, over 9% being singletons. Germline values: CDR1 DFQATT, CDR2 SNEGSKA (reference sequence). V gave up 0 bases and J gave up 1 base; unmatched junction bases: 1. This CDR3 region has 14 residues. This clonotype was counted only a few times. These data also formed part of another study, on T cells expressing NK-cell markers. That paper adds: 5'RACE template switching with UMIs produced the TCR beta cDNA. HCMV seropositivity marked most of the eight sequenced donors; one was seronegative.

The chain recombines TRBV20-1 with TRBJ2-3; TRBD2 matches 7 bases. The receptor comes from a man aged 50 to 59 who received an inactivated influenza vaccine. Sequenced material: PBMCs from blood, taken on the day of vaccination. CDR3 sequence reads: CSARDTSGTDTQYF. CDR3 DNA sequence: TGCAGTGCTAGAGACACTAGCGGCACAGATACGCAGTATTTT.